Described below is a single TCR beta chain sequence and its context. CDR3 size: 14 residues. The V and J ends lost 3 bases and 7 bases respectively, with 15 bases between them. Germline assignment: CDR1 MGHRA and CDR2 YSYEKL. CD8 cells classed as naive were CD45RO-negative and positively selected for CCR7, excluding terminally differentiated effector memory CD45RA+ cells. The repertoire was sequenced with immunoSEQ multiplex PCR; TCRdb's copy has only in-frame clones and lacks some. The sample holds about 2 million clones, approximately 94% seen once. This entry comes from a study of shared clonotypes between healthy human individuals.

V and J are TRBV4-1 and TRBJ1-2; D is possibly TRBD1 (6 bases). Sequenced: naive CD8+ T cells sorted from blood. The origin of this receptor is a man aged 18 to 29 in good health. CDR3 in amino acids: CASSQKQGWGGYTF. The CDR3 nucleotides read TGCGCCAGCAGCCAGAAACAGGGTTGGGGTGGCTACACCTTC.